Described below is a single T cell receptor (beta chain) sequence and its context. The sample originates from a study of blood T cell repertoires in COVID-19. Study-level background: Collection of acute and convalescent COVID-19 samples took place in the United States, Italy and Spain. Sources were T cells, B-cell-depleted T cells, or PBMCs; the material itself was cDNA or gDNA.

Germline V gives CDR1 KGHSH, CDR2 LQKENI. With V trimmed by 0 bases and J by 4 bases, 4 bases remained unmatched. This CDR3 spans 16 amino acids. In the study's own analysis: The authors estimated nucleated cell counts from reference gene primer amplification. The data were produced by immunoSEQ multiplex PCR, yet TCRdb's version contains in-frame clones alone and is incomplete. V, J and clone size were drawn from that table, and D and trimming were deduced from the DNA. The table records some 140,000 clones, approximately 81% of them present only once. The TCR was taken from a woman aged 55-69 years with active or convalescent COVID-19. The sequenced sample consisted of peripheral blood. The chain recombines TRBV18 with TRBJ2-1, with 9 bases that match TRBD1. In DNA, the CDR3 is TGTGCCAGCTCACCACCCCGGGACAGGGCATACAATGAGCAGTTCTTC. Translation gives CASSPPRDRAYNEQFF.